The sample holds one count of the clone carrying this T cell receptor beta chain. Repertoires were generated with immunoSEQ multiplex PCR, while TCRdb's copy carries only in-frame clones and drops some. The sample records tens of thousands of clones, approximately 90% being singletons. Germline values: CDR1 LGHNA, CDR2 YSLEER. The V end was cut by 0 bases, the J end by 4 bases, with 13 bases between. The CDR3 has 15 residues. This record belongs to a study of blood T cell repertoires in COVID-19. The source material was peripheral blood. This clonotype was sampled from a woman of 80 years or more with acute or convalescent COVID-19. The chain employs TRBV4-3 and TRBJ2-7, with a weak D call TRBD2 (5 bases). The CDR3 spells CASSQEARGLYEQYF. CDR3 sequence (DNA): TGCGCCAGCAGCCAAGAAGCCCGGGGTCTTTACGAGCAGTACTTC.